This T cell receptor (beta chain) emerged from a study of molecular identifiers for immune sequencing clone quantification. The study's findings and limits: Clones exceeding 20 RNA copies carried over 97% of effector molecules but under 1% of naive-cell molecules. Highly expanded clone sizes could be underestimated through barcode sharing by identical TCR molecules. Reports indicate spiked Jurkat TCR RNA from one cell could be found among 950,000 to 1,000,000 naive cells.

This clonotype has a count of ten or more. Its matching antigen is unknown. With V trimmed by 6 bases and J by 1 base, 6 bases remained unmatched. CDR3 length: 16 amino acids. Germline V lookup: CDR1 MDHEN, CDR2 SYDVKM. The bulk TCR libraries were made with methods described before and with listed TCR primers. TCRdb re-called the PCR reads with MiXCR, one entry per CDR3 protein. The table includes tens of thousands of distinct CDR3 sequences, 20% to 25% detected once. The source is a human donor in good health. Some libraries in this study had Jurkat cell RNA spiked in. The sample consisted of naive CD8+ T cells from blood, with Jurkat cell RNA spiked in. Subset: FACS-sorted CD8+CD4-CCR7+CD45RA+ naive T cells. This chain connects TRBV28 to TRBJ2-7; the match to TRBD2 covers 13 bases. CDR3 region: CASSLGLAGTSYEQYF. The CDR3, as DNA: TGTGCCAGCAGCCTGGGACTAGCGGGAACATCCTACGAGCAGTACTTC.